This T cell receptor (beta chain) was sequenced for a study of cytomegalovirus exposure and HLA in healthy donors. Study-wide points: A later analysis linked a missense DCLRE1C variant to TCR beta V- and J-gene trimming.

CDR1 is MNHEY, CDR2 SMNVEV, per germline (reference sequence). CDR3 length equals 14 residues. V was shortened by 0 bases and J by 4 bases, with 9 bases between the two germline ends. Points on this clone: Its antigen is as yet unknown.

The PCR ran on 60 Vbeta and 13 Jbeta primers. Clones were sequenced by immunoSEQ multiplex PCR, and TCRdb holds only the in-frame ones, with some missing. In the table there are 160,000 or so clones, 78% of which are singletons. The chain employs TRBV27 and TRBJ1-2; tentatively, D is TRBD1 (6 bases). Sequenced input: PBMCs. The source is a male donor in good health and CMV-seronegative. CDR3 protein: CASSLSRGFYGYTF. Written as DNA, the CDR3 is TGTGCCAGCAGTTTATCGAGGGGGTTCTATGGCTACACCTTC.